The entry below gives a single T cell receptor (beta chain) sequence along with its context. Its antigen is not identified. This record comes from a study of cytomegalovirus exposure and HLA in healthy donors. CDR1 and CDR2 from the germline V gene are SGHVS and FNYEAQ. This CDR3 has 17 residues. The J segment lost 8 bases and the V segment lost 5 bases, leaving 16 bases of the junction unmatched. PCR involved 60 Vbeta and 13 Jbeta primers. Data came from immunoSEQ multiplex PCR; TCRdb stores just in-frame clones and leaves some out. The table lists fewer than 85,000 clones, roughly 79% of them singletons. Study-wide findings and caveats: For cytomegalovirus status, the classifier reportedly gave diagnoses with high specificity and sensitivity.

The sequence derives from a male donor in good health and CMV-seropositive. Material: PBMCs. The rearrangement links TRBV7-6 to TRBJ2-1, with 9 nucleotides matching TRBD2. The CDR3 loop is CASSLGEGGRASDEQFF. CDR3 nucleotides: TGTGCCAGCAGCCTAGGGGAGGGCGGGAGGGCCTCGGATGAGCAGTTCTTC.